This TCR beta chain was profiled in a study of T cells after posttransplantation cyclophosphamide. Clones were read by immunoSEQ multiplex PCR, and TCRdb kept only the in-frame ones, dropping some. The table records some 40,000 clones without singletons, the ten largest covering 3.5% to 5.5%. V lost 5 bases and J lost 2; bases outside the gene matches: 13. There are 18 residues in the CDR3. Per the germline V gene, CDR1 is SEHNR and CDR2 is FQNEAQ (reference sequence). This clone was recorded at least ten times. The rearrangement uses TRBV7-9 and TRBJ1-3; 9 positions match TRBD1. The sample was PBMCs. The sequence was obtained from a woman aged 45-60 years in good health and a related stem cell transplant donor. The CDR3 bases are TGTGCCAGCAGCACCCGCGGGACAGGGATCCATACTGGAAACACCATATATTTT. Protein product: CASSTRGTGIHTGNTIYF.